Following are 15 T cell receptor beta chains from one sample sequenced in a study of blood T cell repertoires in COVID-19. The data were produced by immunoSEQ multiplex PCR, yet TCRdb's version contains in-frame clones alone and is incomplete. The data hold 150,000 to 200,000 clones, with 80% to 85% observed a single time. The sample comprised peripheral blood. These receptors originate from a woman over 75 with active or convalescent COVID-19.

This clone was picked up one time. V and J are TRBV10-2 and TRBJ2-7; D is perhaps TRBD2 (5 bases). V dropped 0 bases and J dropped 1 base, with 10 bases sitting between them. Germline V lookup: CDR1 WSHSY, CDR2 SAAADI. This CDR3 contains 15 residues. The CDR3 nucleotides are TGCGCCAGCAGTGAGTCGGGCGGGTCTTCCTACGAGCAGTACTTC. Its protein product is CASSESGGSSYEQYF.

CDR3 amino acids: CASSSLNTGELFF. The CDR3 region has the DNA TGTGCCAGCAGTTCCTTAAACACCGGGGAGCTGTTTTTT. The chain joins TRBV27 to TRBJ2-2; D is undetermined. Trimming pared 4 bases from V and 2 bases from J, leaving 5 bases between. The germline V gene has CDR1 MNHEY and CDR2 SMNVEV (reference sequence). The CDR3 is 13 residues long.

V gene TRBV5-1 combines with J gene TRBJ2-2; D unclear. V was trimmed by 2 bases and J by 2 bases, leaving 7 bases between them. The CDR3 length is 14 residues. Germline V gene sequence: CDR1 SGHRS, CDR2 YFSETQ. The CDR3 protein is CASSLQKNTGELFF. As DNA, the CDR3 is TGCGCCAGCAGCTTACAGAAAAACACCGGGGAGCTGTTTTTT.

The chain employs TRBV2 and TRBJ2-3; D unresolved. The CDR3 has 14 amino acids. The germline V and J ends were trimmed by 5 bases and 0 bases, with 9 bases remaining between them. From germline, CDR1 is SNHLY and CDR2 FYNNEI. CDR3 nucleotide sequence: TGTGCCAGCAGTTATTCACAGAGCACAGATACGCAGTATTTT. Translated, it gives CASSYSQSTDTQYF.

The table lists this clone with a count of one. The chain links TRBV7-2 to TRBJ2-1; D gene uncertain. Germline V gives CDR1 SGHTA, CDR2 FQGNSA. This CDR3 comprises 13 residues. The V gene lost 5 bases and the J gene lost 6 bases, with 11 bases spanning the gap. The CDR3 sequence is CASSPPVRNEQFF. The CDR3 DNA sequence: TGTGCCAGCAGCCCCCCCGTTCGCAATGAGCAGTTCTTC.

This clone is a singleton in its sample. The chain links TRBV5-1 to TRBJ1-4; D uncertain. V lost 0 bases and J 3 bases, leaving 6 bases between the germline ends. There are 14 residues in the CDR3. In germline, CDR1 is SGHRS, CDR2 YFSETQ. For the CDR3, the DNA is TGCGCCAGCAGCTTGGCCTCAGCTAATGAAAAACTGTTTTTT. Translating gives CASSLASANEKLFF.

This rearrangement joins TRBV3-1 (or the pseudogene TRBV3-2) to TRBJ1-2; 8 bases fit TRBD1. V was pared by 1 base and J by 7 bases, with 5 bases of the junction left unmatched. In germline, CDR1 is LGHDT, CDR2 YNNKEL (reference sequence). There are 14 residues in the CDR3. The CDR3 DNA is TGTGCCAGCAGCCAAGGTCCAGGGGGCGTTGGCTACACCTTC. As protein: CASSQGPGGVGYTF.

The J gene is TRBJ1-2, the V gene TRBV7-9, with D perhaps matching TRBD1 (6 bases). The CDR3 covers 14 residues. Germline lookup yields CDR1 SEHNR and CDR2 FQNEAQ (reference sequence). V dropped 5 bases and J dropped 3 bases, with 13 bases sitting between them. The CDR3 spells CASSNRDTDYGYTF. The CDR3 DNA sequence: TGTGCCAGCAGCAATAGGGACACAGACTATGGCTACACCTTC.

The rearrangement joins TRBV11-2 to TRBJ2-3, with D unresolved. The CDR3 extends over 14 amino acids. Trimming removed 0 bases from V and 3 bases from J, with 7 bases in between. Germline-derived CDR1 and CDR2 are SGHAT and FQNNGV. Here the CDR3 reads CASSLDRVTDTQYF. The CDR3 DNA is TGTGCCAGCAGCTTAGATCGGGTAACAGATACGCAGTATTTT.

This rearrangement joins TRBV29-1 to TRBJ2-5; 8 nucleotides match TRBD2. With V trimmed by 6 bases and J by 5 bases, 14 bases remained unmatched. The CDR3 runs to 15 residues. Per germline, CDR1 SQVTM and CDR2 ANQGSEA. The CDR3, as DNA: TGCAGCGTCGATCCGACTAGCGTGCTCGGCGAGACCCAGTACTTC. Amino acids: CSVDPTSVLGETQYF. The complete variable domain, with remaining parts taken from reference TRBV29-1 and TRBJ2-5, reads SAVISQKPSRDICQRGTSLTIQCQVDSQVTMMFWYRQQPGQSLTLIATANQGSEATYESGFVIDKFPISRPNLTFSTLTVSNMSPEDSSIYLCSVDPTSVLGETQYFGPGTRLLVL.

V and J are TRBV27 and TRBJ1-4; no clear D. Deletions cut 0 bases from V and 4 bases from J, with 9 bases between. The CDR3 length is 15 residues. Germline CDR1 MNHEY, CDR2 SMNVEV (reference sequence). The chain's CDR3 is CASSLSSQINEKLFF. The CDR3 bases are TGTGCCAGCAGTTTATCTTCCCAGATTAATGAAAAACTGTTTTTT.

The chain links TRBV3-1 (or the pseudogene TRBV3-2) to TRBJ2-3, with 8 bases matching TRBD2. The CDR3 contains 14 residues. The V segment lost 3 bases and the J segment 12 bases; nucleotides outside the gene matches: 11. Per germline, CDR1 LGHDT and CDR2 YNNKEL (reference sequence). The CDR3 DNA sequence: TGTGCCAGCAGCCAGCTAGCGGGCCAGGTAGGACAGTATTTT. It specifies CASSQLAGQVGQYF.

The chain carries TRBV11-2 and TRBJ2-5; 11 bases line up with TRBD2. The V gene's germline CDR1 is SGHAT and CDR2 FQNNGV. This CDR3 region has 17 residues. With V trimmed by 2 bases and J by 7 bases, 12 bases remained unmatched. The CDR3, as DNA: TGTGCCAGCAGCTTATCACTAGCGGGGGACCCGCTCGGGACCCAGTACTTC. Translated: CASSLSLAGDPLGTQYF.

The chain uses TRBV10-1 and TRBJ1-3; D gene unclear. The germline V and J ends were trimmed by 2 bases and 4 bases, with 12 bases remaining between them. The germline gives CDR1 WNHNN, CDR2 SYGVQD (reference sequence). The CDR3 consists of 15 residues. The CDR3 is CASSEPHSYGNTIYF. CDR3 nucleotides: TGCGCCAGCAGTGAGCCCCACTCTTACGGAAACACCATATATTTT.

The V gene is TRBV5-1, the J gene TRBJ1-1; TRBD1 agrees at 7 bases. The CDR3 has 14 residues. J lost 1 base, V lost 4 bases, and 4 bases had no gene match. Looked up from germline, CDR1 is SGHRS and CDR2 is YFSETQ. CDR3 region: CASSKDRPNTEAFF. The CDR3 nucleotides are TGCGCCAGCAGCAAGGACAGGCCGAACACTGAAGCTTTCTTT.